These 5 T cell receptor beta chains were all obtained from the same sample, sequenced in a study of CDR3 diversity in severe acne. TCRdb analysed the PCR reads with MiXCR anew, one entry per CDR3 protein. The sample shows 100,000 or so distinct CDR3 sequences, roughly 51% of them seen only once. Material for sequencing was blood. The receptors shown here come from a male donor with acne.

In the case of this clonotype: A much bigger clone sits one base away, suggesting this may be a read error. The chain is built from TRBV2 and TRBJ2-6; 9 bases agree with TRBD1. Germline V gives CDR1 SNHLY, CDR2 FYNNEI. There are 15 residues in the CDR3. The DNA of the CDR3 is TGTGGCAGCAGTGGGACAGGGTTCGGGGCCAACGTCCTGACTTTC. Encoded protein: CGSSGTGFGANVLTF.

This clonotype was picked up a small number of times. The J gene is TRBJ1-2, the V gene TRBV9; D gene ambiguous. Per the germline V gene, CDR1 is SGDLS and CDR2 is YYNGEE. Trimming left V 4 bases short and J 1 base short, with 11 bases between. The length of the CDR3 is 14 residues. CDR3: CASSPATDNYGYTF. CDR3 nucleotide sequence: TGTGCCAGCAGCCCCGCGACGGATAACTATGGCTACACCTTC.

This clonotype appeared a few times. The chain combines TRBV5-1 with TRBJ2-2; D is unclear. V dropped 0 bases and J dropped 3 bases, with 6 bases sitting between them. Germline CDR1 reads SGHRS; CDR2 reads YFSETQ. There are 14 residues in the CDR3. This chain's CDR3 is CASSLEAYTGELFF. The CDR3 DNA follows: TGCGCCAGCAGCTTGGAGGCCTACACCGGGGAGCTGTTTTTT. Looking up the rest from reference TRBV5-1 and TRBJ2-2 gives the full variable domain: KAGVTQTPRYLIKTRGQQVTLSCSPISGHRSVSWYQQTPGQGLQFLFEYFSETQRNKGNFPGRFSGRQFSNSRSEMNVSTLELGDSALYLCASSLEAYTGELFFGEGSRLTVL.

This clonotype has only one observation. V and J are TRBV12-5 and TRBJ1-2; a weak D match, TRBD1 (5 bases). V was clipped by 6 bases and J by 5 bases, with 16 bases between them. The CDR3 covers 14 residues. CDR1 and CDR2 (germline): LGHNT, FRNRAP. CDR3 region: CASGPDRVWYGYTF. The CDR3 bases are TGTGCTAGTGGCCCCGACAGAGTATGGTATGGCTACACCTTC.

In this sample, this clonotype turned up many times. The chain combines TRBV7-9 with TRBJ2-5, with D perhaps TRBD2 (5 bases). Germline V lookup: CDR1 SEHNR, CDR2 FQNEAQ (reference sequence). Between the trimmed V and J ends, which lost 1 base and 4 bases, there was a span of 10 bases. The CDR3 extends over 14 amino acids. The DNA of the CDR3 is TGTGCCAGCAGCTTAGAGGGAGCGAGAGAGACCCAGTACTTC. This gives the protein CASSLEGARETQYF.